This is a list of T cell receptor beta chains from one sample in a study of T cells after yellow fever vaccination. TCRdb re-called the 5' RACE reads through MiXCR, storing one row per CDR3 protein. Counted here are roughly 170,000 distinct CDR3 sequences, approximately 10% occurring once; the ten biggest clones make up roughly a third. Sequencing used CD8+ T cells sorted from PBMCs, obtained 45 days after the yellow fever booster vaccination. The receptors stem from a young man who received the YFV17D yellow fever vaccine. Both conserved end residues are part of each CDR3. Each record gives: J gene, V gene, D gene, clone size, CDR3 DNA, CDR3 protein. D genes are given only for firm matches. Clone size is stated in some rows and not others, as once, few, many or a class when expanded.

j_gene: TRBJ2-3; v_gene: TRBV7-8; d_gene: TRBD2; abundance: few; CDR3nt: TGTGCCAGCAGCTTAAGGCCTAGCGGGGGGTACACAGATACGCAGTATTTT; CDR3aa: CASSLRPSGGYTDTQYF
j_gene: TRBJ2-7; v_gene: TRBV4-1; d_gene: NA; abundance: NA; CDR3nt: TGCGCCAGCAGCCAAGGCGCCTTCGAGCAGTACTTC; CDR3aa: CASSQGAFEQYF
j_gene: TRBJ2-2; v_gene: TRBV7-3; d_gene: TRBD2; abundance: few; CDR3nt: TGTGCCAGCAGCTCCAGCGGGGGCCCCTACACCGGGGAGCTGTTTTTT; CDR3aa: CASSSSGGPYTGELFF
j_gene: TRBJ2-2; v_gene: TRBV4-3; d_gene: NA; abundance: few; CDR3nt: TGCGCCAGCAGCCAAGACTGGGGGCACACCGGGGAGCTGTTTTTT; CDR3aa: CASSQDWGHTGELFF
j_gene: TRBJ1-1; v_gene: TRBV11-2; d_gene: NA; abundance: NA; CDR3nt: TGTGCCAGCAGCCTAAACCTTGGGGGCACTGAAGCTTTCTTT; CDR3aa: CASSLNLGGTEAFF
j_gene: TRBJ2-3; v_gene: TRBV9; d_gene: TRBD2; abundance: many; CDR3nt: TGTGCCAGCAGCGTACCCTCCGGGCTAGCGGGGGTCTTATCCGAAACAGATACGCAGTATTTT; CDR3aa: CASSVPSGLAGVLSETDTQYF
j_gene: TRBJ1-5; v_gene: TRBV30; d_gene: NA; abundance: few; CDR3nt: TGTGCCGGCGGAGGAGGGGAATCATATCAGCCCCAGCATTTT; CDR3aa: CAGGGGESYQPQHF
j_gene: TRBJ1-5; v_gene: TRBV30; d_gene: NA; abundance: NA; CDR3nt: TGTGCCTGGAGTACCGGGAGTGGGAATCAGCCCCAGCATTTT; CDR3aa: CAWSTGSGNQPQHF
j_gene: TRBJ2-3; v_gene: TRBV7-9; d_gene: TRBD1; abundance: NA; CDR3nt: TGTGCCAGCAGCTTGGGACGACAGGGAACAGATACGCAGTATTTT; CDR3aa: CASSLGRQGTDTQYF
j_gene: TRBJ1-2; v_gene: TRBV7-3; d_gene: NA; abundance: few; CDR3nt: TGTGCCAGCAGCCACAATGGGGAAGGCTACACCTTC; CDR3aa: CASSHNGEGYTF
j_gene: TRBJ2-7; v_gene: TRBV7-9; d_gene: NA; abundance: few; CDR3nt: TGTGCCAGCAGCTTCCGGAGGGATTTAGTGGAGCAGTACTTC; CDR3aa: CASSFRRDLVEQYF
j_gene: TRBJ2-5; v_gene: TRBV5-1; d_gene: NA; abundance: NA; CDR3nt: TGCGCCAGCAGCTTCCTACAAGCCGGGACCCAATGGGGGACCCAGTACTTC; CDR3aa: CASSFLQAGTQWGTQYF
j_gene: TRBJ1-1; v_gene: TRBV7-9; d_gene: NA; abundance: NA; CDR3nt: TGTGCCAGCAGCTTAACGGGCGTAGCTTTCTTT; CDR3aa: CASSLTGVAFF
j_gene: TRBJ2-5; v_gene: TRBV19; d_gene: NA; abundance: few; CDR3nt: TGTGCCAGTAGTATGAGGTTCGACAGTCCAGAGACCCAGTACTTC; CDR3aa: CASSMRFDSPETQYF
j_gene: TRBJ2-7; v_gene: TRBV7-9; d_gene: NA; abundance: NA; CDR3nt: TGTGCCAGCAGCTTTAGTATCCGGGACGAGCAGTACTTC; CDR3aa: CASSFSIRDEQYF
j_gene: TRBJ1-5; v_gene: TRBV27; d_gene: NA; abundance: NA; CDR3nt: TGTGCCAGCGGCCCCTTCCCGGATCAGCCCCAGCATTTT; CDR3aa: CASGPFPDQPQHF
j_gene: TRBJ2-1; v_gene: TRBV24-1; d_gene: TRBD1; abundance: NA; CDR3nt: TGTGCCACCGCCGACAGGGGCGGTAATGAGCAGTTCTTC; CDR3aa: CATADRGGNEQFF